This TCR beta chain was identified in a study of blood T cell repertoires in COVID-19. The wider study: Some COVID-19 samples were acute and others convalescent; all came from the United States, Italy and Spain. In each case, the material was cDNA or gDNA derived from T cells, B-cell-depleted T cells, or PBMCs.

Seattle-derived patients entered the study during active infection and were followed longitudinally. In the source study's methods: Reference gene primers were amplified, and this amplification served to estimate nucleated cell counts. Assay used: immunoSEQ multiplex PCR; TCRdb lists only in-frame clones, some missing. V, J and clone size are those of that table, while D and trimming were read from the DNA. The table lists hundreds of thousands of clones, roughly 86% of them singletons. Germline CDR1 is SNHLY and CDR2 is FYNNEI. CDR3 length: 14 amino acids. The V gene lost 5 bases and the J gene lost 7 bases, with 15 bases spanning the gap.

The receptor was derived from a woman in her 70s with COVID-19, enrolled during active disease. The J gene is TRBJ1-5, the V gene TRBV2, with D uncertain. The sequenced sample was peripheral blood. The CDR3 DNA sequence: TGTGCCAGCAGTAGCGGGAGAGCTTCGCAGCCCCAGCATTTT. Translation: CASSSGRASQPQHF.